The text below deals with one T cell receptor (beta chain). Antigen: not known. Together with a sample-barcoded 5' primer, a J-beta primer mix was included in a second PCR lasting roughly 6 to 12 cycles. TCRdb redid the calling of the 5' RACE reads with MiXCR, one entry per CDR3 protein. The sample yields 600,000 to 650,000 distinct CDR3 sequences, roughly 58% seen once. The data were obtained in a study of blood T cells in healthy people across ages. Regarding the study as a whole: When set beside aged donors, long-lived donors presented more naive CD4+ cells and higher diversity.

This clonotype was sampled from a man in his fifties or sixties in good health. Source material: blood.

This CDR3 reads CASNSRGGQETQYF. CDR3 coding DNA: TGTGCCAGCAACTCTCGGGGGGGGCAAGAGACCCAGTACTTC. This chain connects TRBV12-3 or TRBV12-4 to TRBJ2-5; 8 nucleotides align to TRBD2. V was clipped by 7 bases and J by 2 bases; unmatched bases: 6. The CDR3 covers 14 residues.